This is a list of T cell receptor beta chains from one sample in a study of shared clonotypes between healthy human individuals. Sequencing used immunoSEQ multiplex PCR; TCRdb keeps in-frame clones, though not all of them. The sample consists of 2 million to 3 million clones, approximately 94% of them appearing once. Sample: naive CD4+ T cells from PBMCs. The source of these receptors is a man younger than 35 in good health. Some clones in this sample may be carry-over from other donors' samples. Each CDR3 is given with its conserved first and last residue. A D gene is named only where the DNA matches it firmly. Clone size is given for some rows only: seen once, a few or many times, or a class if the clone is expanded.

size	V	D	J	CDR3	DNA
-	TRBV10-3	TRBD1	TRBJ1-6	CAISGNRGQGNNSPLHF	TGTGCCATCAGTGGCAATAGAGGACAGGGCAATAATTCACCCCTCCACTTT
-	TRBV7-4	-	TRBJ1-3	CASIDPYRSKGGNTIYF	TGTGCCAGCATCGACCCTTACAGGTCAAAGGGGGGAAACACCATATATTTT
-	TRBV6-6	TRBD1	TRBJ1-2	CASSTTGGAYFYGYTF	TGTGCCAGCTCAACAACAGGGGGCGCCTACTTCTATGGCTACACCTTC
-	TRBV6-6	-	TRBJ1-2	CASSWGSNYGYTF	TGTGCCAGCAGTTGGGGATCTAACTATGGCTACACCTTC
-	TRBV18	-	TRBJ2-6	CASSRGTRDGANVLTF	TGTGCCAGCTCACGTGGGACGAGAGATGGGGCCAACGTCCTGACTTTC
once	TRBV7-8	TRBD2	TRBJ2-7	CASSLGALSGGTYEQYF	TGTGCCAGCAGCTTAGGGGCACTTAGCGGGGGAACCTACGAGCAGTACTTC
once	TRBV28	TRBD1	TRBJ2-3	CASTPGQGTDTQYF	TGTGCCAGCACTCCGGGACAGGGCACAGATACGCAGTATTTT
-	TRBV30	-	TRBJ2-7	CAWSFYSEGAEQYF	TGTGCCTGGAGTTTTTATTCTGAAGGCGCCGAGCAGTACTTC
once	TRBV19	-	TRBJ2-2	CASSQLNTGELFF	TGTGCCAGTAGTCAGCTGAACACCGGGGAGCTGTTTTTT
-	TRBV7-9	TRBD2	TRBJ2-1	CASSLAAGGTNEQFF	TGTGCCAGCAGCTTAGCGGCGGGAGGGACAAATGAGCAGTTCTTC
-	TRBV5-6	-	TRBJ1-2	CASSLVGLGANYGYTF	TGTGCCAGCAGCTTGGTGGGACTGGGAGCTAACTATGGCTACACCTTC
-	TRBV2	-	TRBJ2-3	CASKFPIATDTQYF	TGTGCCAGCAAATTCCCTATCGCCACAGATACGCAGTATTTT
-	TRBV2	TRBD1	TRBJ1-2	CASSTNRGDGYTF	TGTGCCAGCAGTACTAACAGGGGCGATGGCTACACCTTC
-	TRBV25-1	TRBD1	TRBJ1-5	CASSETGQYQPQHF	TGTGCCAGCAGTGAGACGGGACAGTATCAGCCCCAGCATTTT
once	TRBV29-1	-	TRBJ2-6	CSVNSGANVLTF	TGCAGCGTTAACTCTGGGGCCAACGTCCTGACTTTC
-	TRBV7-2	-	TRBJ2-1	CASSPHNYRDEQFF	TGTGCCAGCAGCCCCCACAATTACAGGGATGAGCAGTTCTTC
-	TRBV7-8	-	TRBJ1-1	CASSLRVRDTKGAFF	TGTGCCAGCAGCTTAAGGGTCAGGGACACTAAGGGGGCTTTCTTT
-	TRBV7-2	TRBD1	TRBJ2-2	CASSPGGLAGTGELFF	TGTGCCAGCAGCCCAGGGGGTCTAGCCGGCACCGGGGAGCTGTTTTTT
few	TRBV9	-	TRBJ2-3	CASSVADTQYF	TGTGCCAGCAGCGTAGCGGATACGCAGTATTTT
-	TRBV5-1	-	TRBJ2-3	CASSLGLGSTDTQYF	TGCGCCAGCAGCTTGGGACTAGGGAGCACAGATACGCAGTATTTT
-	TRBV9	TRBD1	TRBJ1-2	CASSQGQGNGYTF	TGTGCCAGCAGCCAGGGACAGGGGAACGGCTACACCTTC
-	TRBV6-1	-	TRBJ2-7	CASSKTETRTYEQYF	TGTGCCAGCAGTAAAACCGAGACGCGTACCTACGAGCAGTACTTC
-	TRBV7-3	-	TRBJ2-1	CASSLIRSSPQFF	TGTGCCAGCAGCTTAATTCGGAGTAGCCCGCAGTTCTTC
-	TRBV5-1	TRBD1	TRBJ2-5	CASSLLTGTGNQETQYF	TGCGCCAGCAGCCTCCTAACCGGGACAGGGAATCAAGAGACCCAGTACTTC
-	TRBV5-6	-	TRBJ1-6	CASGGGASWAPLHF	TGTGCCAGCGGCGGGGGGGCGTCCTGGGCACCCCTCCACTTT
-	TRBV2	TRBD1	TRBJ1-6	CASSENGGQNNSPLHF	TGTGCCAGCAGTGAAAATGGGGGACAGAATAATTCACCCCTCCACTTT
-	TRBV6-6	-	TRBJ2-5	CASSYRETQYF	TGTGCCAGCAGTTACCGGGAGACCCAGTACTTC
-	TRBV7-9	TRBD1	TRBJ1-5	CASSPQGARGNQPQHF	TGTGCCAGCAGCCCACAGGGGGCACGGGGCAATCAGCCCCAGCATTTT
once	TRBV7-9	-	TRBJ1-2	CASSLTVGGYTF	TGTGCCAGCAGCTTAACCGTAGGCGGCTACACCTTC
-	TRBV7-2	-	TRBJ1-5	CASSPNPARVQPQHF	TGTGCCAGCAGCCCGAACCCCGCGAGGGTCCAGCCCCAGCATTTT
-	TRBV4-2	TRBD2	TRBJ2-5	CASSQPSGTLQETQYF	TGTGCCAGCAGCCAACCTAGCGGGACCCTGCAAGAGACCCAGTACTTC
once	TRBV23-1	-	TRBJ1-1	CARRVHTEAFF	TGCGCCAGAAGGGTCCACACTGAAGCTTTCTTT
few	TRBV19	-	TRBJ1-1	CASSIMGMGTEAFF	TGTGCCAGTAGTATTATGGGAATGGGTACTGAAGCTTTCTTT
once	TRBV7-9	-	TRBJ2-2	CASSLGKSGNTGELFF	TGTGCCAGCAGCCTAGGGAAGTCCGGGAACACCGGGGAGCTGTTTTTT
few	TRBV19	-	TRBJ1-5	CASSLRSQPQHF	TGTGCCAGTAGCCTCAGGAGTCAGCCCCAGCATTTT
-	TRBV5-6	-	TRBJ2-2	CASSFISGPPPGELFF	TGTGCCAGCAGCTTCATAAGCGGGCCTCCCCCCGGGGAGCTGTTTTTT
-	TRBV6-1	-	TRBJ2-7	CASSEALGYEQYF	TGTGCCAGCAGTGAAGCGCTAGGGTACGAGCAGTACTTC
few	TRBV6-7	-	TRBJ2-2	CASSYSRRELFF	TGTGCCAGCAGTTACTCTCGCCGGGAGCTGTTTTTT
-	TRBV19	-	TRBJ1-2	CASSKDRAGGYTF	TGTGCCAGTAGTAAGGACAGAGCTGGCGGCTACACCTTC
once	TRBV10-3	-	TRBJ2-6	CAISGQRNSGANVLTF	TGTGCCATCAGTGGACAGAGAAACTCTGGGGCCAACGTCCTGACTTTC
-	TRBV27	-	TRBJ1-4	CASSSWGSNEKLFF	TGTGCCAGCAGTTCCTGGGGGTCTAATGAAAAACTGTTTTTT
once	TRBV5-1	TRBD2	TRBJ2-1	CASSLASGSGNEQFF	TGCGCCAGCAGCTTGGCTAGCGGGAGTGGCAATGAGCAGTTCTTC
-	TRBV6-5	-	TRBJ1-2	CATYKAGARYGYTF	TGTGCCACCTATAAGGCAGGGGCCCGATATGGCTACACCTTC
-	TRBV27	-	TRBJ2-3	CASSSPTYTQYF	TGTGCCAGCAGTTCCCCCACCTATACGCAGTATTTT
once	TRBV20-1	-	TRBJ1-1	CSARNRPEAFF	TGCAGTGCTCGCAACAGGCCCGAAGCTTTCTTT